These T cell receptor beta chains were read from a single sample in a study of shared clonotypes between healthy human individuals. The table came from immunoSEQ multiplex PCR; TCRdb's copy has only in-frame clones and leaves some out. The top ten hold around 0.35% of the sample, which has 2 million to 2.5 million clones, 92% seen once. Sequencing was carried out using naive CD4+ T cells from PBMCs. These receptors originate from a man aged 18 to 35 in good health. Some clones in this sample may be carry-over from other donors' samples. Both conserved end residues are part of each CDR3. Fields, in order: clone size, J gene, V gene, D gene, CDR3 protein, CDR3 DNA. A D gene is named only where the DNA matches it firmly. Size tells how often a clone was seen (once, few, many) or the class of an expanded clone, and some rows leave it out.

size: NA; J: TRBJ2-7; V: TRBV6-5; D: TRBD2; CDR3: CASSYSGGVTYEQYF; DNA: TGTGCCAGCAGTTACAGCGGGGGAGTAACCTACGAGCAGTACTTC
size: few; J: TRBJ1-1; V: TRBV2; D: NA; CDR3: CASSDVASGAFF; DNA: TGTGCCAGCAGTGATGTGGCAAGCGGAGCTTTCTTT
size: NA; J: TRBJ1-1; V: TRBV7-9; D: TRBD1; CDR3: CASSRLRDRVKNTEAFF; DNA: TGTGCCAGCAGCCGCCTCCGGGACAGGGTAAAGAACACTGAAGCTTTCTTT
size: NA; J: TRBJ1-2; V: TRBV18; D: NA; CDR3: CASSPLQGPQGYTF; DNA: TGTGCCAGCTCACCACTTCAGGGTCCCCAAGGCTACACCTTC
size: NA; J: TRBJ2-2; V: TRBV5-1; D: NA; CDR3: CASNEASNTGELFF; DNA: TGCGCCAGCAATGAAGCTTCGAACACCGGGGAGCTGTTTTTT
size: NA; J: TRBJ2-1; V: TRBV11-2; D: TRBD2; CDR3: CASSLLAGGTEQFF; DNA: TGTGCCAGCAGCTTACTAGCGGGAGGTACTGAGCAGTTCTTC
size: NA; J: TRBJ1-5; V: TRBV27; D: TRBD1; CDR3: CASSPSTGGNQPQHF; DNA: TGTGCCAGCAGCCCCTCCACAGGGGGCAATCAGCCCCAGCATTTT
size: NA; J: TRBJ2-7; V: TRBV5-6; D: TRBD2; CDR3: CASSGSLAGDREQYF; DNA: TGTGCCAGCAGCGGATCACTAGCGGGAGATCGAGAGCAGTACTTC
size: once; J: TRBJ1-5; V: TRBV7-2; D: NA; CDR3: CASSLVGGLNQPQHF; DNA: TGTGCCAGCAGCTTAGTCGGAGGATTAAATCAGCCCCAGCATTTT
size: NA; J: TRBJ2-7; V: TRBV30; D: NA; CDR3: CAWSPLGRQVTYEQYF; DNA: TGTGCCTGGAGTCCACTAGGGAGGCAAGTGACCTACGAGCAGTACTTC
size: NA; J: TRBJ1-1; V: TRBV27; D: TRBD1; CDR3: CASSLNRGYTEAFF; DNA: TGTGCCAGCAGTTTAAACAGGGGATACACTGAAGCTTTCTTT